Presented here are 26 T cell receptor beta chains from one specimen sequenced in a study of cytomegalovirus exposure and HLA in healthy donors. Vbeta (60) and Jbeta (13) primers were used in the PCR. Sequenced by immunoSEQ multiplex PCR; TCRdb stores in-frame clones only, minus some. The sample lists approximately 220,000 clones; more than 60% were seen once. Sequencing was done on a sample of PBMCs. The origin of the receptors is a woman aged 30 to 39 in good health and CMV-seronegative.

The V call is TRBV27, the J call TRBJ1-2, with 7 bases lining up with TRBD1. V dropped 2 bases and J dropped 6; count of bases not matched to a gene: 9. The CDR3 spans 15 residues. In germline, CDR1 is MNHEY, CDR2 SMNVEV (reference sequence). The CDR3 reads CASSLITGTVDGYTF. The CDR3 nucleotides are TGTGCCAGCAGTTTAATAACAGGGACAGTCGATGGCTACACCTTC.

V is TRBV2 and J is TRBJ2-7, with 10 bases aligning to TRBD2. Trimming removed 6 bases from V and 3 bases from J; junction bases left unmatched: 2. CDR3 length equals 13 residues. CDR1 and CDR2 (germline): SNHLY, FYNNEI. The CDR3 loop reads CASSQREGYEQYF. CDR3 DNA: TGTGCCAGCAGCCAGCGGGAGGGCTACGAGCAGTACTTC.

This clone was detected only a few times. This chain links TRBV6-1 with TRBJ2-7, with TRBD2 as a possible D gene (7 bases). The V end was cut by 2 bases, the J end by 7 bases, with 18 bases between. The CDR3 extends over 15 amino acids. CDR1 MNHNS and CDR2 SASEGT come from the germline V gene. The CDR3: CASSEWEGTKKEQYF. Written as DNA, the CDR3 is TGTGCCAGCAGTGAATGGGAGGGGACAAAAAAAGAGCAGTACTTC.

This chain links TRBV5-4 with TRBJ2-2, with D uncertain. V dropped 4 bases and J dropped 6 bases, with 13 bases sitting between them. CDR1 is SGHNT and CDR2 is YYREEE in the germline V gene (reference sequence). This CDR3 has 14 amino acids. The CDR3 nucleotides read TGTGCCAGCAGCCTCTTCCCCTACGCCGGGGAGCTGTTTTTT. It codes for CASSLFPYAGELFF.

Concerning this clone itself: At one boundary the junction diverges from the germline segment, which might be a read error. The chain combines TRBV5-6 with TRBJ2-7; 7 positions match TRBD1. This CDR3 is built from 13 residues. From germline, CDR1 is SGHDT and CDR2 YYEEEE. The CDR3 protein is CASSWESTGQPRF. As DNA, the CDR3 is TGTGCCAGCAGCTGGGAGTCTACGGGACAGCCTCGCTTC. Complete variable domain (other parts from reference TRBV5-6 and TRBJ2-7): DAGVTQSPTHLIKTRGQQVTLRCSPKSGHDTVSWYQQALGQGPQFIFQYYEEEERQRGNFPDRFSGHQFPNYSSELNVNALLLGDSALYLCASSWESTGQPRFGPGTRLTVT.

The CDR3 reads CASSDLAGEQETQYF. The CDR3 DNA follows: TGTGCCAGCAGTGATTTAGCGGGGGAGCAAGAGACCCAGTACTTC. V and J are TRBV2 and TRBJ2-5, with 9 positions matching TRBD2. The CDR3 totals 15 residues. The germline CDR1 and CDR2 sequences are SNHLY and FYNNEI. With V trimmed by 3 bases and J by 2 bases, 4 bases remained unmatched.

The gene calls are TRBV28 and TRBJ2-2; 8 bases map to TRBD2. The CDR3 is 15 residues long. The germline CDR1 and CDR2 sequences are MDHEN and SYDVKM. Trimming removed 8 bases from V and 5 bases from J; junction bases left unmatched: 10. The DNA for the CDR3 is TGTGCCAGCGAGGTGGCGGGGGGCGGAACCGGGGAGCTGTTTTTT. This translates into CASEVAGGGTGELFF. Supplemented by reference TRBV28 and TRBJ2-2, the full variable domain reads DVKVTQSSRYLVKRTGEKVFLECVQDMDHENMFWYRQDPGLGLRLIYFSYDVKMKEKGDIPEGYSVSREKKERFSLILESASTNQTSMYLCASEVAGGGTGELFFGEGSRLTVL.

The chain is built from TRBV7-9 and TRBJ2-3; tentatively, D is TRBD2 (6 bases). This CDR3 has 16 amino acids. The V and J ends lost 6 bases and 2 bases respectively, with 18 bases between them. The germline V gene has CDR1 SEHNR and CDR2 FQNEAQ (reference sequence). CDR3 sequence: CASSSPRDFYTDTQYF. The CDR3 DNA is TGTGCCAGCAGTTCCCCCCGGGACTTCTACACAGATACGCAGTATTTT.

The rearrangement links TRBV11-2 to TRBJ2-7; 7 bases map to TRBD1. Germline V lookup: CDR1 SGHAT, CDR2 FQNNGV. The V segment lost 7 bases and the J segment 1 base; nucleotides outside the gene matches: 7. The CDR3 has 14 residues. DNA of the CDR3: TGTGCCAGCAAGACAGGGATTCTATCCTACGAGCAGTACTTC. As protein: CASKTGILSYEQYF.

This clone was recorded only once. The chain uses TRBV6-6 and TRBJ2-7, with D perhaps matching TRBD2 (5 bases). This CDR3 is 12 amino acids long. Germline V gene data show CDR1 as MNHNY and CDR2 as SVGAGI (reference sequence). With 5 bases removed from V and 3 bases from J, the gap between germline ends came to 8 bases. CDR3 sequence (DNA): TGTGCCAGCAGTATCCGGGACTACGAGCAGTACTTC. Protein product: CASSIRDYEQYF.

The CDR3 protein is CASSPAGKRRTDTQYF. For the CDR3, the DNA is TGTGCCAGCAGCCCTGCCGGGAAGAGACGAACAGATACGCAGTATTTT. The chain employs TRBV5-4 and TRBJ2-3; D is possibly TRBD2 (5 bases). Germline CDR1 is SGHNT and CDR2 is YYREEE (reference sequence). V was clipped by 4 bases and J by 3 bases, with 18 bases between them. This CDR3 is built from 16 residues. Full variable domain (missing parts from reference TRBV5-4 and TRBJ2-3): ETGVTQSPTHLIKTRGQQVTLRCSSQSGHNTVSWYQQALGQGPQFIFQYYREEENGRGNFPPRFSGLQFPNYSSELNVNALELDDSALYLCASSPAGKRRTDTQYFGPGTRLTVL.

The chain has TRBV19 and TRBJ1-6; 10 bases match TRBD1. V was clipped by 10 bases and J by 7 bases; unmatched bases: 4. Per the germline V gene, CDR1 is LNHDA and CDR2 is SQIVND (reference sequence). The CDR3 runs 13 residues. CDR3 residues: CATDRGENSPLHF. The CDR3 DNA is TGTGCCACGGACAGGGGGGAAAATTCACCCCTCCACTTT.

This chain's CDR3 is CASFGGREGYEQYF. The CDR3 region has the DNA TGTGCCAGTTTTGGCGGGCGGGAGGGATACGAGCAGTACTTC. The J gene is TRBJ2-7, the V gene TRBV21-1; the table's TRBD2 call for D was not verified on the DNA. TRBV21-1 is shown as a pseudogene. The CDR3 is 14 residues long.

This rearrangement joins TRBV10-3 to TRBJ2-5; perhaps TRBD2 as D (5 bases). V was trimmed by 10 bases and J by 4 bases, leaving 22 bases between them. The CDR3 is made up of 15 amino acids. The V gene's germline CDR1 is ENHRY and CDR2 SYGVKD. In DNA, the CDR3 is TGTGCCACCAGGCCCGGGAACCCCAGTAGAGAGACCCAGTACTTC. Translation gives CATRPGNPSRETQYF.

CDR3 bases: TGTGCCTGGACCAGAGGGGGTATGAACACTGAAGCTTTCTTT. It specifies CAWTRGGMNTEAFF. The chain uses TRBV30 and TRBJ1-1, with D possibly TRBD1 on 6 matching bases. V lost 4 bases and J lost 0, with 12 bases in between. The CDR3 runs 14 residues. Germline V gives CDR1 GTSNPN, CDR2 SVGIG (reference sequence).

This clone was counted a few times. V is TRBV2 and J is TRBJ2-7, with 7 bases aligning to TRBD1. Unmatched junction bases numbered 3, after V lost 5 bases and J lost 2 bases. The germline CDR1 and CDR2 sequences are SNHLY and FYNNEI. This CDR3 comprises 13 residues. The CDR3 sequence is CASSSQGTYEQYF. CDR3 coding DNA: TGTGCCAGCAGTTCACAGGGGACCTACGAGCAGTACTTC.

The J gene is TRBJ1-2, the V gene TRBV5-1; a possible D gene is TRBD1 (5 bases). The CDR3 runs 16 residues. CDR1 and CDR2 from the germline V gene are SGHRS and YFSETQ. The germline V and J ends were trimmed by 0 bases and 7 bases, with 19 bases remaining between them. CDR3 sequence: CASSLARRGLESGYTF. The CDR3 DNA is TGCGCCAGCAGCTTGGCCCGAAGGGGCCTCGAATCTGGCTACACCTTC.

The chain has TRBV5-4 and TRBJ1-3, with TRBD1 matching over 7 bases. The CDR3 spans 16 residues. Germline assignment: CDR1 SGHNT and CDR2 YYREEE (reference sequence). Trimming removed 5 bases from V and 0 bases from J; junction bases left unmatched: 8. CDR3 amino acids: CASSNSQGVSGNTIYF. The CDR3 DNA reads TGTGCCAGCAGTAATTCCCAGGGGGTCTCTGGAAACACCATATATTTT.

In its sample, this clone was seen a few times. The V call is TRBV27, the J call TRBJ2-1; TRBD2 is a possible D gene (6 bases). Trimming took off 4 bases at V and 5 bases at J, with 15 bases between the two ends. Germline assignment: CDR1 MNHEY and CDR2 SMNVEV (reference sequence). The CDR3 runs 15 residues. CDR3 residues: CASSYGTGENNEQFF. In DNA form, the CDR3 reads TGTGCCAGCAGTTACGGGACGGGGGAAAACAATGAGCAGTTCTTC.

The CDR3 spells CTSSQPGSTGELFF. CDR3 nucleotides: TGCACCAGCAGCCAACCGGGGTCCACCGGGGAGCTGTTTTTT. The chain couples TRBV1 to TRBJ2-2; the DNA was not compared with TRBD2, the D call given in the table. TRBV1 represents a pseudogene. This CDR3 has 14 amino acids.

J is TRBJ1-5 and V is TRBV14; D perhaps matches TRBD1 (5 bases). The CDR3 has 16 residues. Looked up from germline, CDR1 is SGHDN and CDR2 is FVKESK. V lost 4 bases and J lost 6, with 19 bases in between. Here the CDR3 DNA reads TGTGCCAGCAGCCTTCTGGGACTCCTAAGGGGTCAGCCCCAGCATTTT. This gives the protein CASSLLGLLRGQPQHF. The full variable domain, completed using reference TRBV14 and TRBJ1-5, is EAGVTQFPSHSVIEKGQTVTLRCDPISGHDNLYWYRRVMGKEIKFLLHFVKESKQDESGMPNNRFLAERTGGTYSTLKVQPAELEDSGVYFCASSLLGLLRGQPQHFGDGTRLSIL.

This chain joins TRBV30 and TRBJ1-4; tentatively, D is TRBD1 (5 bases). The CDR3 runs to 14 residues. With 1 base removed from V and 3 bases from J, the gap between germline ends came to 9 bases. In germline, CDR1 is GTSNPN, CDR2 SVGIG (reference sequence). CDR3 residues: CAWSEGLANEKLFF. The CDR3 DNA reads TGTGCCTGGAGTGAGGGGTTGGCTAATGAAAAACTGTTTTTT. Using reference TRBV30 and TRBJ1-4 for the parts outside the CDR3, the full variable domain is SQTIHQWPATLVQPVGSPLSLECTVEGTSNPNLYWYRQAAGRGLQLLFYSVGIGQISSEVPQNLSASRPQDRQFILSSKKLLLSDSGFYLCAWSEGLANEKLFFGSGTQLSVL.

The rearrangement joins TRBV29-1 to TRBJ1-1, with 8 bases matching TRBD1. The CDR3 totals 16 residues. Trimming cost V 4 bases and J 1 base; bases outside gene matches: 11. CDR1 and CDR2 from the germline V gene are SQVTM and ANQGSEA. The CDR3 DNA follows: TGCAGCGTTGCACCGACAGGGGCGGTGGGGAACACTGAAGCTTTCTTT. Its translation is CSVAPTGAVGNTEAFF.

This clone was picked up a small number of times. This sequence joins TRBV6-5 and TRBJ1-1; D uncertain. The germline V gene has CDR1 MNHEY and CDR2 SVGAGI. Trimming removed 0 bases from V and 4 bases from J, with 12 bases in between. This CDR3 is built from 15 residues. CDR3 loop: CASSYSGGIVTEAFF. CDR3 coding DNA: TGTGCCAGCAGTTACTCTGGAGGGATAGTCACTGAAGCTTTCTTT.

The genes are TRBV27 and TRBJ1-2; tentatively, D is TRBD1 (6 bases). Germline V CDR1 and CDR2: MNHEY, SMNVEV (reference sequence). V was trimmed by 3 bases and J by 0 bases, leaving 8 bases between them. This CDR3 spans 14 amino acids. CDR3 DNA sequence: TGTGCCAGCAGTTTGACAGGCCCTAACTATGGCTACACCTTC. The encoded protein is CASSLTGPNYGYTF.

This clone was picked up one time. J is TRBJ1-2 and V is TRBV6-5, with D unclear. The CDR3 is made up of 13 amino acids. V was cut by 2 bases and J by 2 bases, with 6 bases left in between. The germline CDR1 and CDR2 sequences are MNHEY and SVGAGI. The CDR3 here is CASSYLRNYGYTF. In DNA, the CDR3 is TGTGCCAGCAGTTACCTCCGGAACTATGGCTACACCTTC.